Below are 24 T cell receptor beta chains sequenced from a single sample in a study of identical twins. MiXCR, applied by TCRdb to the 5' RACE reads, yields one record per CDR3 protein. The sample contains some 250,000 distinct CDR3 sequences, 6.5% of which appear only once. In addition, the sample was reused for a study of T cells expressing NK-cell markers.

What was sequenced was CD8+ T cells sorted from blood. Every receptor here comes from a woman younger than 35 in good health.

This clonotype has more than one count but fewer than ten. The V gene is TRBV27, the J gene TRBJ2-7; 9 bases fit TRBD1. This CDR3 is built from 14 residues. The trim removed 2 bases at V and 6 bases at J, leaving 5 bases unmatched. Germline assignment: CDR1 MNHEY and CDR2 SMNVEV (reference sequence). CDR3 nucleotides: TGTGCCAGCAGTTTAGGGACAGGGCTTGGCGAGCAGTACTTC. It specifies CASSLGTGLGEQYF.

The V call is TRBV29-1, the J call TRBJ2-7; 9 bases map to TRBD2. Germline CDR1 reads SQVTM; CDR2 reads ANQGSEA. V trimming: 6 bases; J trimming: 3 bases; junction bases outside the gene matches: 6. The CDR3 is made up of 13 amino acids. The CDR3 coding sequence is TGCAGCGTGGCGGGGGGGGTAGACTACGAGCAGTACTTC. Its translation is CSVAGGVDYEQYF.

The chain has TRBV5-6 and TRBJ2-7, with D hard to call. Deletions cut 5 bases from V and 3 bases from J, with 15 bases between. Germline CDR1 and CDR2: SGHDT and YYEEEE. The CDR3 consists of 14 residues. The CDR3 coding sequence is TGTGCCAGCAGGACCGGCGGCGGCTTCTACGAGCAGTACTTC. It translates to CASRTGGGFYEQYF.

This clonotype was counted a few times. The chain recombines TRBV7-9 with TRBJ2-7; 7 nucleotides line up with TRBD2. The ends lost 6 bases at V and 2 bases at J; junction bases unmatched: 10. CDR3 length: 15 amino acids. CDR1 SEHNR and CDR2 FQNEAQ come from the germline V gene (reference sequence). CDR3 DNA sequence: TGTGCCAGCAGTCGTGGGAGGGAGCCCACCTACGAGCAGTACTTC. The encoded protein is CASSRGREPTYEQYF. Combining the CDR3 with reference TRBV7-9 and TRBJ2-7 gives the whole variable domain DTGVSQNPRHKITKRGQNVTFRCDPISEHNRLYWYRQTLGQGPEFLTYFQNEAQLEKSRLLSDRFSAERPKGSFSTLEIQRTEQGDSAMYLCASSRGREPTYEQYFGPGTRLTVT.

Only a few counts were recorded for this clonotype. The chain joins TRBV5-6 to TRBJ2-2, with D hard to call. The CDR3 length is 12 residues. Trimming removed 6 bases from V and 5 bases from J, with 8 bases in between. Germline CDR1 reads SGHDT; CDR2 reads YYEEEE. CDR3 amino acids: CASTTGTGELFF. CDR3 in DNA: TGTGCCAGCACAACTGGAACCGGGGAGCTGTTTTTT.

In this sample, this clonotype turned up many times. The V and J genes are TRBV20-1 and TRBJ1-1, with 9 bases fitting TRBD1. Germline V gene sequence: CDR1 DFQATT, CDR2 SNEGSKA (reference sequence). The trim removed 8 bases at V and 3 bases at J, leaving 10 bases unmatched. This CDR3 has 14 amino acids. CDR3 in DNA: TGCAGTCCTGATCCGGGACAGGGTCACACTGAAGCTTTCTTT. This gives the protein CSPDPGQGHTEAFF.

This clonotype showed up just a few times. The chain links TRBV6-2 or TRBV6-3 to TRBJ2-2; TRBD2 matches 8 bases. V trimming: 1 base; J trimming: 5 bases; junction bases outside the gene matches: 3. Germline V gives CDR1 MNHEY, CDR2 SVGEGT. The CDR3 spans 15 residues. This chain's CDR3 is CASSYFPSGTGELFF. The DNA of the CDR3 is TGTGCCAGCAGTTACTTTCCTAGCGGGACCGGGGAGCTGTTTTTT.

This clonotype was seen a few times. The chain has TRBV6-2 or TRBV6-3 and TRBJ1-1; TRBD1 agrees at 8 bases. The germline V gene has CDR1 MNHEY and CDR2 SVGEGT. Losses at the gene ends were 7 bases for V and 4 bases for J; bases not matched to a gene: 17. The CDR3 runs 17 residues. The CDR3 region has the DNA TGTGCCAGCATGTTGACAGGGGCAAAAAAAAGGAGCACTGAAGCTTTCTTT. It codes for CASMLTGAKKRSTEAFF.

This clonotype showed up just a few times. This chain uses TRBV9 with TRBJ2-1, with D possibly being TRBD2 (7 bases). V lost 4 bases, J lost 8 bases, and 19 bases lay in between. The V gene's germline CDR1 is SGDLS and CDR2 YYNGEE. The length of the CDR3 is 15 residues. CDR3 loop: CASSSNPPGGYEQFF. The CDR3 nucleotides read TGTGCCAGCAGCTCCAATCCCCCGGGGGGCTATGAGCAGTTCTTC.

In this sample, this clonotype turned up a few times. The chain uses TRBV20-1 and TRBJ2-1, with D perhaps matching TRBD2 (5 bases). Germline lookup yields CDR1 DFQATT and CDR2 SNEGSKA (reference sequence). V was trimmed by 5 bases and J by 0 bases, leaving 11 bases between them. The CDR3 has 14 residues. The CDR3 sequence: CSAHDGDSYNEQFF. DNA of the CDR3: TGCAGTGCTCATGACGGGGACTCCTACAATGAGCAGTTCTTC.

This clonotype was seen a few times. The gene calls are TRBV7-8 and TRBJ1-2; D unresolved. The V gene's germline CDR1 is SGHVS and CDR2 FQNEAQ. The CDR3 totals 15 residues. V was shortened by 1 base and J by 4 bases, with 13 bases between the two germline ends. The CDR3 region is CASSLGRGPSYGYTF. CDR3 nucleotide sequence: TGTGCCAGCAGCTTAGGGCGGGGTCCTAGCTATGGCTACACCTTC.

This clonotype was seen a few times. The chain is built from TRBV19 and TRBJ1-5; D is unclear. The CDR3 covers 12 residues. The V end was cut by 2 bases, the J end by 7 bases, with 6 bases between. Germline CDR1 LNHDA, CDR2 SQIVND (reference sequence). As DNA, the CDR3 is TGTGCCAGTAGTATATGGGAACAGCCCCAGCATTTT. Protein: CASSIWEQPQHF.

This clonotype has only a few counts. V gene TRBV7-9 combines with J gene TRBJ2-3; 10 bases fit TRBD2. This CDR3 has 15 amino acids. From germline, CDR1 is SEHNR and CDR2 FQNEAQ (reference sequence). Trimming took 5 bases from V and 4 from J; bases not matched to a gene: 6. The CDR3 DNA is TGTGCCAGCAGCACTAGCGGGGATGGGGCAGATACGCAGTATTTT. It specifies CASSTSGDGADTQYF.

The genes are TRBV7-9 and TRBJ2-2; TRBD1 agrees at 7 bases. V was clipped by 4 bases and J by 1 base; unmatched bases: 3. In germline, CDR1 is SEHNR, CDR2 FQNEAQ (reference sequence). CDR3 length equals 15 residues. CDR3 coding DNA: TGTGCCAGCAGCTCTGGGACAGAGAACACCGGGGAGCTGTTTTTT. It yields the protein CASSSGTENTGELFF.

This clonotype was picked up many times. The CDR3 loop reads CASSTGQGPYEQYF. CDR3 DNA: TGCGCCAGCAGCACGGGACAGGGCCCCTACGAGCAGTACTTC. V and J are TRBV5-1 and TRBJ2-7; 9 nucleotides agree with TRBD1. Unmatched junction bases numbered 4, after V lost 4 bases and J lost 2 bases. CDR3 size: 14 residues. Germline lookup yields CDR1 SGHRS and CDR2 YFSETQ.

The chain joins TRBV6-6 to TRBJ1-4; 7 bases line up with TRBD1. After removal of 9 bases from V and 5 bases from J, the junction contained 6 bases not matched to a gene. The CDR3 has 13 residues. Germline CDR1 MNHNY, CDR2 SVGAGI (reference sequence). DNA for the CDR3: TGTGCCAGTTCAGGGGGGCCGAATGAAAAACTGTTTTTT. Encoded protein: CASSGGPNEKLFF.

This clonotype has a count of ten or more. This sequence joins TRBV9 and TRBJ2-1; unclear D gene. The germline gives CDR1 SGDLS, CDR2 YYNGEE. Trimming left V 4 bases short and J 8 bases short, with 13 bases between. The CDR3 extends over 13 amino acids. CDR3 loop: CASSSRYFDEQFF. Written as DNA, the CDR3 is TGTGCCAGCAGCTCTCGATACTTTGATGAGCAGTTCTTC.

The sample holds many counts of this clonotype. This chain links TRBV12-3 or TRBV12-4 with TRBJ2-7, with 9 bases fitting TRBD2. The CDR3 contains 14 residues. V gave up 1 base and J gave up 6 bases; unmatched junction bases: 4. The CDR3 sequence: CASSLEGLASEQYF. DNA of the CDR3: TGTGCCAGCAGTTTAGAGGGACTAGCCTCCGAGCAGTACTTC.

This clonotype was found many times. The chain has TRBV27 and TRBJ1-1; no firm D call. Per germline, CDR1 MNHEY and CDR2 SMNVEV (reference sequence). The CDR3 is made up of 11 amino acids. Trimming shortened V by 7 bases and J by 6 bases, and 9 bases separated the two germline ends. The CDR3 sequence: CASTLGAEAFF. CDR3 DNA: TGTGCCAGCACCTTGGGTGCTGAAGCTTTCTTT.

The chain combines TRBV29-1 with TRBJ1-2; D is ambiguous. CDR1 and CDR2 from the germline V gene are SQVTM and ANQGSEA. V was clipped by 6 bases and J by 3 bases, with 20 bases between them. The CDR3 sequence is 15 residues long. The CDR3 sequence is CSVILLEDADYGYTF. The CDR3 DNA sequence: TGCAGCGTCATCCTCCTCGAGGACGCGGACTATGGCTACACCTTC. Variable domain in full (rest from reference TRBV29-1 and TRBJ1-2): SAVISQKPSRDICQRGTSLTIQCQVDSQVTMMFWYRQQPGQSLTLIATANQGSEATYESGFVIDKFPISRPNLTFSTLTVSNMSPEDSSIYLCSVILLEDADYGYTFGSGTRLTVV.

This clonotype was seen a few times. The chain recombines TRBV7-9 with TRBJ1-1; 9 bases are shared with TRBD1. V lost 5 bases, J lost 2 bases, and 3 bases stayed unmatched. CDR1 SEHNR and CDR2 FQNEAQ come from the germline V gene (reference sequence). This CDR3 contains 14 residues. The CDR3, as DNA: TGTGCCAGCAGCCGGGACAGGGAAAACACTGAAGCTTTCTTT. Its translation is CASSRDRENTEAFF.

This clonotype was counted ten times or more. The CDR3 coding sequence is TGTGCCAGCAGTTATCCCCCTCCAACGCAGTATTTT. Its protein is CASSYPPPTQYF. The chain is built from TRBV6-2 or TRBV6-3 and TRBJ2-3, with D unresolved. The CDR3 length is 12 residues. The germline CDR1 and CDR2 sequences are MNHEY and SVGEGT. V lost 3 bases and J 9 bases, leaving 10 bases between the germline ends.

This clonotype was observed a few times. This chain joins TRBV10-1 and TRBJ1-1, with 8 bases fitting TRBD1. The CDR3 is made up of 15 amino acids. V shed 0 bases, J shed 7 bases, and the junction held 7 bases outside the gene matches. Germline CDR1 WNHNN, CDR2 SYGVQD (reference sequence). The CDR3 DNA sequence: TGCGCCAGCAGTGAGTCTCGGACAGGGCCACTTGAAGCTTTCTTT. Its translation is CASSESRTGPLEAFF.

This clonotype was observed a handful of times. The chain joins TRBV29-1 to TRBJ1-2, with D maybe TRBD1 (5 bases). Germline assignment: CDR1 SQVTM and CDR2 ANQGSEA. V dropped 3 bases and J dropped 6 bases, with 8 bases sitting between them. This CDR3 region has 11 residues. DNA of the CDR3: TGCAGCGTTGATAAAGGGGATGGCTACACCTTC. Translated: CSVDKGDGYTF.